A selection of T cell receptor beta chains follows, all from one sample in a study of blood T cell repertoires in COVID-19. Repertoires were generated with immunoSEQ multiplex PCR, while TCRdb's copy carries only in-frame clones and drops some. The sample comprises roughly 20,000 clones, 80% of which are singletons, and more than 9.5% rests with the top ten. The sample taken for sequencing was peripheral blood. The receptor source for this set is an elderly man with acute or convalescent COVID-19. The conserved cysteine and the conserved F or W are not part of the CDR3 here. The order of the fields is J gene, V gene, clone size, CDR3 protein. The size of a clone is reported for some rows only, either as once, few or many, or as a class for expanded clones.

TRBJ1-1 | TRBV7-9 | - | ASRGDTGMNTEAF
TRBJ1-2 | TRBV5-6 | - | ASSSGGRGGYT
TRBJ1-2 | TRBV4-3 | - | ASSPERTANYGYT
TRBJ1-2 | TRBV11-2 | few | ASSLVQGGGYGYT
TRBJ2-5 | TRBV7-3 | - | ASSLGDWEETQY
TRBJ1-1 | TRBV24-1 | few | ATRTSDSMNTEAF
TRBJ1-1 | TRBV18 | - | ASSPPTRGGNTEAF
TRBJ1-1 | TRBV27 | - | ASSFVRGNTEAF
TRBJ1-2 | TRBV2 | - | ASSGNLAVGYT
TRBJ1-5 | TRBV6-6 | - | ASSTLQGNQPQH
TRBJ1-1 | TRBV5-4 | - | ASSLRDRGGRNTEAF
TRBJ1-5 | TRBV19 | once | ASSILRGRQPQH